This passage covers 28 T cell receptor beta chains from one sample sequenced in a study of blood T cell repertoires in COVID-19. TCRdb's copy holds only in-frame clones and misses some; the assay was immunoSEQ multiplex PCR. The sample records roughly 500,000 clones, roughly 88% being singletons. The sequenced material came from PBMCs or T cells enriched from blood (not recorded which). Receptor source: a woman between 40 and 50 years old who had recovered from COVID-19.

This clone was observed once. The chain couples TRBV11-3 to TRBJ2-2; D is undetermined. Germline CDR1 SGHNT, CDR2 YENEEA. Trimming pared 1 base from V and 9 bases from J, leaving 24 bases between. CDR3 length: 18 amino acids. CDR3 amino acids: CASSLAGAARDAGRELFF. The CDR3 nucleotides are TGTGCCAGCAGCTTAGCCGGAGCCGCCCGTGACGCCGGCAGGGAGCTGTTTTTT.

The chain uses TRBV18 and TRBJ1-1; 8 bases align to TRBD1. With V trimmed by 0 bases and J by 7 bases, 7 bases remained unmatched. Per germline, CDR1 KGHSH and CDR2 LQKENI. This CDR3 region has 15 residues. The CDR3 DNA sequence: TGTGCCAGCTCACCACCGTCCAGGGGGCGCCTTGAAGCTTTCTTT. It is translated as CASSPPSRGRLEAFF.

The V and J genes are TRBV7-9 and TRBJ2-1; no firm D call. Germline V gene data show CDR1 as SEHNR and CDR2 as FQNEAQ (reference sequence). V gave up 4 bases and J gave up 5 bases, with 15 bases separating them. This CDR3 comprises 15 residues. CDR3 in amino acids: CASSSKNRPNNEQFF. CDR3 sequence (DNA): TGTGCCAGCAGCTCTAAGAATCGCCCCAACAATGAGCAGTTCTTC.

The rearrangement links TRBV14 to TRBJ1-2; D unclear. CDR1 is SGHDN and CDR2 is FVKESK in the germline V gene. This CDR3 has 18 amino acids. V shed 1 base and J shed 3 bases, with 21 bases lying between them. The CDR3 reads CASSQGTSPSGLHYGYTF. In nucleotides, the CDR3 is TGTGCCAGCAGCCAAGGGACCTCTCCTTCAGGACTTCACTATGGCTACACCTTC.

The chain carries TRBV29-1 and TRBJ2-1; 10 bases agree with TRBD1. Germline assignment: CDR1 SQVTM and CDR2 ANQGSEA. V dropped 6 bases and J dropped 4; count of bases not matched to a gene: 6. This CDR3 has 14 residues. The CDR3 spells CSVRRDRGYNEQFF. The CDR3 DNA follows: TGCAGCGTGCGCCGGGACAGGGGTTACAATGAGCAGTTCTTC.

The chain couples TRBV19 to TRBJ1-5; D is uncertain. The germline V and J ends were trimmed by 6 bases and 1 base, with 10 bases remaining between them. Germline V lookup: CDR1 LNHDA, CDR2 SQIVND (reference sequence). The CDR3 runs 14 residues. CDR3 residues: CASSEFKSNQPQHF. In DNA form, the CDR3 reads TGTGCCAGTAGCGAGTTTAAGAGCAATCAGCCCCAGCATTTT.

This chain joins TRBV19 and TRBJ1-5, with 8 bases aligning to TRBD1. With 1 base clipped from V and 4 bases from J, the junction kept 3 bases outside the gene matches. The CDR3 extends over 15 amino acids. Germline CDR1 and CDR2: LNHDA and SQIVND (reference sequence). In nucleotides, the CDR3 is TGTGCCAGTAGTATAGCCAGGGGGCCGAATCAGCCCCAGCATTTT. Amino acid sequence: CASSIARGPNQPQHF. The variable domain in full, completed from reference TRBV19 and TRBJ1-5, reads DGGITQSPKYLFRKEGQNVTLSCEQNLNHDAMYWYRQDPGQGLRLIYYSQIVNDFQKGDIAEGYSVSREKKESFPLTVTSAQKNPTAFYLCASSIARGPNQPQHFGDGTRLSIL.

The chain employs TRBV11-2 and TRBJ1-5; unclear D gene. CDR3 length: 13 residues. With 0 bases removed from V and 7 bases from J, the gap between germline ends came to 7 bases. The germline CDR1 and CDR2 sequences are SGHAT and FQNNGV. CDR3 amino acids: CASSLDLRQPQHF. The CDR3 region has the DNA TGTGCCAGCAGCTTAGATCTACGGCAGCCCCAGCATTTT.

The CDR3 sequence: CASSSLDWTTQEETQYF. The CDR3 nucleotides read TGTGCCAGCAGCTCGCTCGATTGGACAACTCAAGAAGAGACCCAGTACTTC. This chain joins TRBV7-9 and TRBJ2-5; weak D call: TRBD1 (5 bases). The CDR3 runs to 17 residues. The V end was cut by 4 bases, the J end by 3 bases, with 21 bases between. Germline loops: CDR1 SEHNR, CDR2 FQNEAQ (reference sequence).

V usage is TRBV4-3 and J usage is TRBJ1-1, with D unresolved. CDR1 and CDR2 (germline): LGHNA, YSLEER. CDR3 length: 15 amino acids. V was shortened by 1 base and J by 0 bases, with 9 bases between the two germline ends. Written as DNA, the CDR3 is TGCGCCAGCAGCCAAGTACCGGGATTGAACACTGAAGCTTTCTTT. Its protein product is CASSQVPGLNTEAFF.

This clone occurred a few times. This rearrangement joins TRBV19 to TRBJ1-2; no firm D call. The CDR3 runs to 16 residues. Germline CDR1 LNHDA, CDR2 SQIVND (reference sequence). Trimming left V 3 bases short and J 1 base short, with 15 bases between. The CDR3 nucleotides are TGTGCCAGTAGTATGTTGTACGGGGAGCTTAACTATGGCTACACCTTC. Amino acid sequence: CASSMLYGELNYGYTF.

The V call is TRBV4-3, the J call TRBJ2-7, with unresolved D. Looked up from germline, CDR1 is LGHNA and CDR2 is YSLEER. The CDR3 length is 15 residues. Trimming removed 2 bases at V and 0 bases at J, with 11 bases between. CDR3 residues: CASSQQATFSYEQYF. CDR3 nucleotides: TGCGCCAGCAGCCAACAGGCGACCTTCTCCTACGAGCAGTACTTC.

The chain couples TRBV6-5 to TRBJ1-1; the match to TRBD1 covers 11 bases. The CDR3 contains 14 residues. The J segment lost 6 bases and the V segment lost 6 bases, leaving 6 bases of the junction unmatched. Per germline, CDR1 MNHEY and CDR2 SVGAGI. The CDR3 nucleotides are TGTGCCAGCAGCGGACAGGGGGCTCGGGCTGAAGCTTTCTTT. This encodes CASSGQGARAEAFF.

J is TRBJ1-4 and V is TRBV19; TRBD1 matches 11 bases. Losses at the gene ends were 2 bases for V and 4 bases for J; bases not matched to a gene: 9. The CDR3 totals 18 residues. Germline CDR1 is LNHDA and CDR2 is SQIVND (reference sequence). This CDR3 is CASSITLGTGGLNEKLFF. CDR3 sequence (DNA): TGTGCCAGTAGTATAACACTCGGGACAGGGGGACTTAATGAAAAACTGTTTTTT. Complete variable domain (other parts from reference TRBV19 and TRBJ1-4): DGGITQSPKYLFRKEGQNVTLSCEQNLNHDAMYWYRQDPGQGLRLIYYSQIVNDFQKGDIAEGYSVSREKKESFPLTVTSAQKNPTAFYLCASSITLGTGGLNEKLFFGSGTQLSVL.

This chain uses TRBV7-8 with TRBJ1-2; 9 bases line up with TRBD1. Germline CDR1 is SGHVS and CDR2 is FQNEAQ. The V segment lost 4 bases and the J segment 7 bases; nucleotides outside the gene matches: 13. The CDR3 covers 16 residues. DNA of the CDR3: TGTGCCAGCAGCTCGCGGGTTGGGGGACAGGGTCGTGGCTACACCTTC. Amino acid sequence: CASSSRVGGQGRGYTF.

This chain links TRBV7-8 with TRBJ2-5; 8 positions match TRBD1. CDR3 size: 14 residues. The V gene's germline CDR1 is SGHVS and CDR2 FQNEAQ. The ends lost 5 bases at V and 4 bases at J; junction bases unmatched: 6. The CDR3 region has the DNA TGTGCCAGCAGCAACCACAGGGGGATAGAGACCCAGTACTTC. Protein product: CASSNHRGIETQYF. Together with reference TRBV7-8 and TRBJ2-5, the CDR3 gives the full variable domain: GAGVSQSPRYKVAKRGQDVALRCDPISGHVSLFWYQQALGQGPEFLTYFQNEAQLDKSGLPSDRFFAERPEGSVSTLKIQRTQQEDSAVYLCASSNHRGIETQYFGPGTRLLVL.

This clone has just a few counts. The chain recombines TRBV7-6 with TRBJ2-5; TRBD1 aligns across 9 bases. J lost 4 bases, V lost 5 bases, and 8 bases had no gene match. The germline V gene has CDR1 SGHVS and CDR2 FNYEAQ. The CDR3 has 15 residues. The CDR3, as DNA: TGTGCCAGCAGCCTCACAGGGGGCGCGGGAGAGACCCAGTACTTC. Translation: CASSLTGGAGETQYF.

Points on this clone: The sample holds other DNA sequences that translate to the same CDR3. The chain is built from TRBV27 and TRBJ1-5, with 9 bases aligning to TRBD1. V was clipped by 6 bases and J by 2 bases; unmatched bases: 2. Germline CDR1 is MNHEY and CDR2 is SMNVEV (reference sequence). This CDR3 region has 14 residues. CDR3 in amino acids: CASSRDRGNQPQHF. Written as DNA, the CDR3 is TGTGCCAGCAGCCGGGACAGGGGCAATCAGCCCCAGCATTTT.

The V and J genes are TRBV5-1 and TRBJ2-2, with TRBD1 identical over 10 bases. The CDR3 length is 15 residues. V gave up 4 bases and J gave up 7 bases; unmatched junction bases: 7. Germline V gives CDR1 SGHRS, CDR2 YFSETQ. The CDR3 DNA is TGCGCCAGCAGCCCGGACAGGGGGGTTGGCGGGGAGCTGTTTTTT. It encodes CASSPDRGVGGELFF.

V gene TRBV24-1 combines with J gene TRBJ2-1; TRBD1 matches 10 bases. CDR3 length: 15 residues. The junction had 5 bases not matched to a gene; V was cut back by 10 bases and J by 0 bases. Germline-derived CDR1 and CDR2 are KGHDR and SFDVKD. This CDR3 reads CATGQGTLSYNEQFF. CDR3 sequence (DNA): TGTGCCACGGGACAGGGGACCCTCTCCTACAATGAGCAGTTCTTC.

This clone was recorded only once. This sequence joins TRBV6-5 and TRBJ1-3, with a possible D match to TRBD1 (5 bases). The CDR3 sequence is 13 residues long. Germline lookup yields CDR1 MNHEY and CDR2 SVGAGI. Trimming removed 8 bases from V and 0 bases from J, with 8 bases in between. The CDR3 reads CASGADSGNTIYF. The DNA of the CDR3 is TGTGCCAGCGGGGCGGACTCTGGAAACACCATATATTTT.

This clone was counted only a few times. V and J are TRBV4-3 and TRBJ2-7; D is possibly TRBD1 (5 bases). CDR3 length: 14 amino acids. CDR1 is LGHNA, CDR2 YSLEER, per germline. The V end was cut by 0 bases, the J end by 6 bases, with 12 bases between. The CDR3 DNA is TGCGCCAGCAGCCAAGATATCAGGGTGAGCGAGCAGTACTTC. Its protein product is CASSQDIRVSEQYF.

V is TRBV5-8 and J is TRBJ2-3; D is perhaps TRBD1 (5 bases). Between the trimmed V and J ends, which lost 5 bases and 0 bases, there was a span of 10 bases. Per the germline V gene, CDR1 is SGHTS and CDR2 is YDEGEE. The CDR3 extends over 14 amino acids. This chain's CDR3 is CASSRQGSTDTQYF. The CDR3 region has the DNA TGTGCCAGCAGTCGTCAGGGAAGCACAGATACGCAGTATTTT. The full variable domain, its missing parts supplied by reference TRBV5-8 and TRBJ2-3, is EAGVTQSPTHLIKTRGQQATLRCSPISGHTSVYWYQQALGLGLQFLLWYDEGEERNRGNFPPRFSGRQFPNYSSELNVNALELEDSALYLCASSRQGSTDTQYFGPGTRLTVL.

The rearrangement links TRBV4-3 to TRBJ1-1, with TRBD1 matching 7 bases. The V and J ends lost 3 bases and 0 bases, in that order; junction bases with no gene match: 4. CDR3 length: 15 amino acids. Germline CDR1 LGHNA, CDR2 YSLEER. Here the CDR3 DNA reads TGCGCCAGCAGCCATCCGGGACAGCTGAACACTGAAGCTTTCTTT. This gives the protein CASSHPGQLNTEAFF.

J is TRBJ2-2 and V is TRBV7-6; 9 bases fit TRBD2. With V trimmed by 0 bases and J by 6 bases, 14 bases remained unmatched. CDR1 is SGHVS, CDR2 FNYEAQ, per germline. CDR3 size: 19 residues. The DNA of the CDR3 is TGTGCCAGCAGCTTAGCGGCAGGGACTAGCTCCGCTTCCGCCGGGGAGCTGTTTTTT. Residues: CASSLAAGTSSASAGELFF.

Here the CDR3 DNA reads TGTGCCAGCAGCTTAGGAGCAACAGGGGGCAACTATGGCTACACCTTC. Protein sequence: CASSLGATGGNYGYTF. The J gene is TRBJ1-2, the V gene TRBV11-2; TRBD1 matches at 9 bases. The length of the CDR3 is 16 residues. V was pared by 1 base and J by 2 bases, with 5 bases of the junction left unmatched. Per the germline V gene, CDR1 is SGHAT and CDR2 is FQNNGV.

Worth noting for this clone: This sample also contains other DNA sequences that code for the same CDR3. This rearrangement joins TRBV18 to TRBJ1-1; D perhaps matches TRBD1 (5 bases). The CDR3 runs to 16 residues. Looked up from germline, CDR1 is KGHSH and CDR2 is LQKENI. V gave up 2 bases and J gave up 1 base, with 14 bases separating them. CDR3 region: CASSPSGGLGNTEAFF. The CDR3 DNA reads TGTGCCAGCTCACCAAGCGGGGGTCTGGGGAACACTGAAGCTTTCTTT. The whole variable domain, remainder taken from reference TRBV18 and TRBJ1-1, is NAGVMQNPRHLVRRRGQEARLRCSPMKGHSHVYWYRQLPEEGLKFMVYLQKENIIDESGMPKERFSAEFPKEGPSILRIQQVVRGDSAAYFCASSPSGGLGNTEAFFGQGTRLTVV.

The chain has TRBV28 and TRBJ2-7; no firm D call. The CDR3 totals 13 residues. Trimming removed 3 bases at V and 2 bases at J, with 8 bases between. Germline V CDR1 and CDR2: MDHEN, SYDVKM. The CDR3 reads CASSLGSPYEQYF. The CDR3 DNA is TGTGCCAGCAGTTTGGGCTCCCCCTACGAGCAGTACTTC.